One and the same sample provided the 24 T cell receptor beta chains below, sequenced in a study of radiotherapy plus CTLA-4 blockade in lung cancer. Here immunoSEQ multiplex PCR was the method, and the copy in TCRdb shows in-frame clones only, minus some. The sample has 90,000 or so clones, around four fifths seen once. The sequencing used peripheral blood, collected from a patient treated with radiotherapy plus ipilimumab. The receptors were sampled from a human donor with non-small cell lung cancer who had stable disease on radiotherapy plus ipilimumab.

The chain joins TRBV25-1 to TRBJ2-7; 8 bases line up with TRBD1. CDR3 size: 16 residues. CDR1 and CDR2 (germline): MGHDK, SYGVNS. The V gene end was trimmed by 3 bases and the J gene end by 0 bases; junction bases not matched to a gene: 7. This chain's CDR3 is CASSDRNRGNSYEQYF. In DNA form, the CDR3 reads TGTGCCAGCAGTGATCGGAACAGGGGGAACTCCTACGAGCAGTACTTC.

V and J are TRBV1 and TRBJ1-3; the table names TRBD1, a call not compared with the DNA. TRBV1 is designated a pseudogene. The CDR3 consists of 14 residues. The CDR3, as DNA: TGCACCAGCAGCCGTGGCAGCTCTGGAAACACCATATATTTT. It translates to CTSSRGSSGNTIYF.

The V gene is TRBV28, the J gene TRBJ2-2; D unclear. The V gene lost 7 bases and the J gene lost 6 bases, with 12 bases spanning the gap. Germline V CDR1 and CDR2: MDHEN, SYDVKM. CDR3 length: 13 residues. DNA of the CDR3: TGTGCCAGCACCCTGGGCGGTGCCGGGGAGCTGTTTTTT. This gives the protein CASTLGGAGELFF.

This clone was counted a single time. The J gene is TRBJ2-3, the V gene TRBV11-3, with D uncertain. Germline assignment: CDR1 SGHNT and CDR2 YENEEA. CDR3 length equals 15 residues. Deletions cut 0 bases from V and 1 base from J, with 8 bases between. In DNA form, the CDR3 reads TGTGCCAGCAGCTTAGATTCCGCGGGCACAGATACGCAGTATTTT. Translation: CASSLDSAGTDTQYF.

This rearrangement joins TRBV27 to TRBJ1-1; D might be TRBD1 (6 bases). Germline loops: CDR1 MNHEY, CDR2 SMNVEV (reference sequence). Trimming removed 4 bases at V and 9 bases at J, with 12 bases between. The CDR3 is 12 amino acids. The CDR3 is CASSSGGLKAFF. CDR3 bases: TGTGCCAGCAGTTCGGGGGGCCTAAAAGCTTTCTTT.

V usage is TRBV29-1 and J usage is TRBJ2-4; D may correspond to TRBD1 or TRBD2 (5 bases each). CDR1 is SQVTM and CDR2 is ANQGSEA in the germline V gene. This CDR3 comprises 12 residues. Trimming took off 7 bases at V and 9 bases at J, with 16 bases between the two ends. The CDR3 is CSALEGNIIQYF. Written as DNA, the CDR3 is TGCAGCGCCCTAGAGGGGAATATCATTCAGTACTTC. Full variable domain (missing parts from reference TRBV29-1 and TRBJ2-4): SAVISQKPSRDICQRGTSLTIQCQVDSQVTMMFWYRQQPGQSLTLIATANQGSEATYESGFVIDKFPISRPNLTFSTLTVSNMSPEDSSIYLCSALEGNIIQYFGAGTRLSVL.

V is TRBV5-1 and J is TRBJ1-1; D uncertain. CDR1 SGHRS and CDR2 YFSETQ come from the germline V gene. V lost 1 base and J 10 bases, leaving 14 bases between the germline ends. There are 13 residues in the CDR3. The CDR3 sequence: CASSLSADLGAFF. The CDR3 nucleotides read TGCGCCAGCAGCTTGTCAGCAGATTTGGGAGCTTTCTTT.

The chain is built from TRBV7-9 and TRBJ2-7; 12 bases align to TRBD2. The CDR3 runs to 15 residues. After removal of 5 bases from V and 2 bases from J, the junction contained 4 bases not matched to a gene. CDR1 is SEHNR, CDR2 FQNEAQ, per germline (reference sequence). CDR3: CASSGSSGRAYEQYF. The DNA of the CDR3 is TGTGCCAGCAGCGGTTCTAGCGGGAGGGCCTACGAGCAGTACTTC.

The V call is TRBV5-1, the J call TRBJ2-6, with TRBD1 as a possible D gene (5 bases). Germline CDR1 is SGHRS and CDR2 is YFSETQ. Trimming removed 7 bases from V and 2 bases from J, with 19 bases in between. The length of the CDR3 is 17 residues. The CDR3 is CASGIGQARAGANVLTF. The CDR3 DNA sequence: TGCGCCAGCGGAATAGGACAAGCCCGAGCTGGGGCCAACGTCCTGACTTTC. Using reference TRBV5-1 and TRBJ2-6 for the parts outside the CDR3, the full variable domain is KAGVTQTPRYLIKTRGQQVTLSCSPISGHRSVSWYQQTPGQGLQFLFEYFSETQRNKGNFPGRFSGRQFSNSRSEMNVSTLELGDSALYLCASGIGQARAGANVLTFGAGSRLTVL.

The rearrangement uses TRBV6-5 and TRBJ2-3; possible D gene TRBD1, 6 bases. Germline CDR1 reads MNHEY; CDR2 reads SVGAGI. Trimming pared 5 bases from V and 2 bases from J, leaving 14 bases between. This CDR3 contains 15 residues. In DNA form, the CDR3 reads TGTGCCAGCAGTATCCGAGGACAGTACACAGATACGCAGTATTTT. Translation gives CASSIRGQYTDTQYF.

The V and J genes are TRBV5-5 and TRBJ1-1, with TRBD1 matching 10 bases. The CDR3 is 15 amino acids. Germline V gene lookup returns CDR1 SGHKS and CDR2 YYEKEE (reference sequence). V lost 4 bases to trimming and J lost 1 base; unmatched junction nucleotides: 4. CDR3 DNA sequence: TGTGCCAGCAGCCTCGGGGACAGGGGGAACACTGAAGCTTTCTTT. This encodes CASSLGDRGNTEAFF.

This chain connects TRBV19 to TRBJ2-7; 10 nucleotides agree with TRBD1. J lost 0 bases, V lost 5 bases, and 7 bases had no gene match. The V gene's germline CDR1 is LNHDA and CDR2 SQIVND (reference sequence). This CDR3 has 16 residues. This CDR3 reads CASSQPGQGTSYEQYF. In nucleotides, the CDR3 is TGTGCCAGTAGTCAACCGGGACAGGGGACCTCCTACGAGCAGTACTTC.

For the CDR3, the DNA is TGTGCCAGCAGCTTGGTGGGTAGCAATCAGCCCCAGCATTTT. Amino acids: CASSLVGSNQPQHF. The genes are TRBV5-8 and TRBJ1-5; D unresolved. V was pared by 0 bases and J by 0 bases, with 4 bases between. This CDR3 is 14 amino acids long. Germline V lookup: CDR1 SGHTS, CDR2 YDEGEE.

The V and J genes are TRBV28 and TRBJ2-7; D gene ambiguous. Germline-derived CDR1 and CDR2 are MDHEN and SYDVKM. The V and J ends lost 2 bases and 1 base respectively, with 12 bases between them. The CDR3 is made up of 15 amino acids. In DNA, the CDR3 is TGTGCCAGCAGTTTACTGATCGCCCCTTCCTACGAGCAGTACTTC. Translated: CASSLLIAPSYEQYF.

V is TRBV11-2 and J is TRBJ1-2; 8 nucleotides match TRBD1. V lost 5 bases to trimming and J lost 4 bases; unmatched junction nucleotides: 9. CDR1 is SGHAT, CDR2 FQNNGV, per germline. The CDR3 sequence is 15 residues long. The CDR3 region is CASSPVDRAPYGYTF. The CDR3 DNA reads as TGTGCCAGCAGCCCAGTGGACAGGGCTCCCTATGGCTACACCTTC.

V and J are TRBV19 and TRBJ1-1, with D hard to call. V was cut by 8 bases and J by 0 bases, with 10 bases left in between. This CDR3 contains 13 residues. CDR1 LNHDA and CDR2 SQIVND come from the germline V gene (reference sequence). The CDR3 loop reads CASGTRMNTEAFF. The DNA for the CDR3 is TGTGCCAGTGGTACCAGGATGAACACTGAAGCTTTCTTT.

The chain recombines TRBV6-1 with TRBJ2-7; no firm D call. There are 12 residues in the CDR3. Trimming cost V 2 bases and J 4 bases, with 6 bases left between them. Germline-derived CDR1 and CDR2 are MNHNS and SASEGT. In DNA form, the CDR3 reads TGTGCCAGCAGTGAAAGACAATACGAGCAGTACTTC. Its protein product is CASSERQYEQYF.

The CDR3 bases are TGTGCCAGCTCGAAGGAGACCCAGTACTTC. Encoded protein: CASSKETQYF. The V call is TRBV18, the J call TRBJ2-5; D not resolved. The CDR3 is 10 amino acids. Trimming took off 6 bases at V and 5 bases at J, with 4 bases between the two ends. In germline, CDR1 is KGHSH, CDR2 LQKENI.

The genes are TRBV4-1 and TRBJ1-4; weak D call: TRBD1 (6 bases). This CDR3 is 16 amino acids long. The V gene lost 1 base and the J gene lost 4 bases, with 13 bases spanning the gap. Per germline, CDR1 MGHRA and CDR2 YSYEKL. CDR3 sequence: CASSQVPGTRNEKLFF. The CDR3 nucleotides are TGCGCCAGCAGCCAAGTGCCCGGGACACGTAATGAAAAACTGTTTTTT.

The J gene is TRBJ2-5, the V gene TRBV18; D unclear. Germline V gives CDR1 KGHSH, CDR2 LQKENI. The CDR3 consists of 14 residues. The V and J ends lost 0 bases and 1 base respectively, with 6 bases between them. The DNA for the CDR3 is TGTGCCAGCTCACCACCCATGCGCCAAGAGACCCAGTACTTC. It is translated as CASSPPMRQETQYF.

CDR3 residues: CASMGLGSGSTDTQYF. The CDR3 nucleotides read TGTGCCAGCATGGGCCTCGGCAGCGGCTCCACAGATACGCAGTATTTT. The chain uses TRBV28 and TRBJ2-3, with D possibly matching TRBD2 (5 bases). Deletions cut 7 bases from V and 2 bases from J, with 19 bases between. Germline assignment: CDR1 MDHEN and CDR2 SYDVKM. This CDR3 has 16 residues.

The chain carries TRBV6-6 and TRBJ1-4, with D unclear. The germline gives CDR1 MNHNY, CDR2 SVGAGI (reference sequence). The CDR3 sequence is 14 residues long. With 5 bases removed from V and 7 bases from J, the gap between germline ends came to 14 bases. The CDR3 DNA sequence: TGTGCCAGCAGTCTTAGGATTGAGGCTGAAAAACTGTTTTTT. Residues: CASSLRIEAEKLFF.

Here the CDR3 reads CASSSSGGAGTQYF. The CDR3 nucleotides read TGTGCCAGCAGCTCCAGCGGGGGGGCCGGGACCCAGTACTTC. V and J are TRBV7-3 and TRBJ2-5; 10 positions match TRBD2. With V trimmed by 4 bases and J by 7 bases, 6 bases remained unmatched. The CDR3 has 14 residues. The germline gives CDR1 SGHTA, CDR2 FQGTGA.

This chain connects TRBV18 to TRBJ2-7, with 7 bases lining up with TRBD1. V lost 8 bases, J lost 4 bases, and 8 bases stayed unmatched. Germline V gene lookup returns CDR1 KGHSH and CDR2 LQKENI. The CDR3 covers 13 residues. CDR3 residues: CASTSGTVYEQYF. The CDR3 nucleotides are TGTGCCAGCACTTCCGGGACAGTTTACGAGCAGTACTTC.